The entry below gives a single T cell receptor beta chain sequence along with its context. Its antigen is as yet unknown. These data originate in a study of T-cell memory formation after mild COVID-19. Whole-study context: Clustering of TCRs was largely donor specific.

Study-level findings and limits: Memory sampled before infection contained some responding clones, suggesting cross-reactive memory joined.

Amplification by 5'RACE using constant-segment primers produced TCR alpha and TCR beta cDNA libraries that carried sample barcodes and UMIs. TCRdb called the 5' RACE reads again in MiXCR, with one record for every CDR3 protein. The table has some 280,000 distinct CDR3 sequences, 15% to 20% seen once. This receptor was identified in a man between 18 and 35 years old who had mild COVID-19 (a few samples of this study predate the infection). Cell type and time point are not known. Material: PBMCs or a T cell subset sorted from them (not recorded which).

Written as DNA, the CDR3 is TGTGCCAGCAGTGTCTCCGGCACTGAAGCTTTCTTT. Its protein product is CASSVSGTEAFF. V usage is TRBV2 and J usage is TRBJ1-1; D not certain. Germline assignment: CDR1 SNHLY and CDR2 FYNNEI. The V end lost 4 bases, the J end lost 4 bases, and 7 bases lay between the germline ends. This CDR3 is 12 amino acids long.